This T cell receptor beta chain was sequenced in a study of radiotherapy plus CTLA-4 blockade in lung cancer. Study details: Among patients, approximately 19% showed objective responses, and 25% to 35% had disease control.

Libraries were prepared by immunoSEQ multiplex PCR; TCRdb keeps only in-frame clonotypes and omits some of them. Found here are 20,000 to 30,000 clones, roughly three quarters of them singletons; the top ten hold approximately 24%. Study-wide results and limits: Researchers report tumor-derived TCR clones expanding in blood after radiotherapy plus ipilimumab. It was early blood T cell clone dynamics, with interferon-beta, that reportedly best predicted response.

The germline gives CDR1 SGHNT, CDR2 YENEEA. Trimming took off 5 bases at V and 12 bases at J, with 19 bases between the two ends. This CDR3 is built from 14 residues. Turning to this clone: The antigen remains undetermined.

The rearrangement uses TRBV11-3 and TRBJ2-2; D is perhaps TRBD1 (6 bases). The sample was peripheral blood, taken from a patient treated with radiotherapy plus ipilimumab. This clonotype originated in a human donor with non-small cell lung cancer that progressed on radiotherapy plus ipilimumab. The CDR3 is CASSSRDKRGQLFF. The CDR3 nucleotides are TGTGCCAGCAGCAGCCGGGACAAAAGGGGCCAGCTGTTTTTT. Looking up the rest from reference TRBV11-3 and TRBJ2-2 gives the full variable domain: EAGVVQSPRYKIIEKKQPVAFWCNPISGHNTLYWYLQNLGQGPELLIRYENEEAVDDSQLPKDRFSAERLKGVDSTLKIQPAELGDSAVYLCASSSRDKRGQLFFGEGSRLTVL.